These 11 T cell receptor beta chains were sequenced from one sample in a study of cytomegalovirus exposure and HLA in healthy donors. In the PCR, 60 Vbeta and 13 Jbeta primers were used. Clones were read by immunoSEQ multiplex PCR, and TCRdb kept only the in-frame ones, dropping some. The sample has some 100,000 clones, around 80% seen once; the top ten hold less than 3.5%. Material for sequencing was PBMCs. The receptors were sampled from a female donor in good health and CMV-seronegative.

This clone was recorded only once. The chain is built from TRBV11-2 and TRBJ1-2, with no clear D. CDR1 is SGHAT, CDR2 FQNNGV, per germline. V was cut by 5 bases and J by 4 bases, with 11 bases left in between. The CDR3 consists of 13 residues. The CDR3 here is CASSPPGSYGYTF. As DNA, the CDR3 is TGTGCCAGCAGCCCCCCGGGGAGCTATGGCTACACCTTC. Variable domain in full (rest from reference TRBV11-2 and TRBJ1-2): EAGVAQSPRYKIIEKRQSVAFWCNPISGHATLYWYQQILGQGPKLLIQFQNNGVVDDSQLPKDRFSAERLKGVDSTLKIQPAKLEDSAVYLCASSPPGSYGYTFGSGTRLTVV.

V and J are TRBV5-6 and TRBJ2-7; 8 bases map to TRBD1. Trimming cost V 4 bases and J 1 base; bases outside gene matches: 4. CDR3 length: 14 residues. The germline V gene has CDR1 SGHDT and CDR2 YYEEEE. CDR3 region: CASSGDRGSYEQYF. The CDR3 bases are TGTGCCAGCAGCGGAGACAGGGGTTCCTACGAGCAGTACTTC. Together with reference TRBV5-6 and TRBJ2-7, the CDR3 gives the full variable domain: DAGVTQSPTHLIKTRGQQVTLRCSPKSGHDTVSWYQQALGQGPQFIFQYYEEEERQRGNFPDRFSGHQFPNYSSELNVNALLLGDSALYLCASSGDRGSYEQYFGPGTRLTVT.

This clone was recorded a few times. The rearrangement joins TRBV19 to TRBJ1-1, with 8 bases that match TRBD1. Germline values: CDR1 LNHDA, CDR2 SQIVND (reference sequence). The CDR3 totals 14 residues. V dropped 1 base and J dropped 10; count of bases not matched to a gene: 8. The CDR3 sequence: CASSIGTSDRGAFF. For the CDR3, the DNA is TGTGCCAGTAGTATAGGAACTTCAGACAGGGGAGCTTTCTTT. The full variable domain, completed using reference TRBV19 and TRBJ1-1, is DGGITQSPKYLFRKEGQNVTLSCEQNLNHDAMYWYRQDPGQGLRLIYYSQIVNDFQKGDIAEGYSVSREKKESFPLTVTSAQKNPTAFYLCASSIGTSDRGAFFGQGTRLTVV.

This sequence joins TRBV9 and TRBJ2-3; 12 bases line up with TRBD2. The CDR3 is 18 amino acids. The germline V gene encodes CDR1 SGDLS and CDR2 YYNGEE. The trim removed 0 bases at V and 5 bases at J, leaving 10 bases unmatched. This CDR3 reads CASSVGDLAGGLGDTQYF. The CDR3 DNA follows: TGTGCCAGCAGCGTAGGGGACCTAGCGGGGGGGCTGGGAGATACGCAGTATTTT.

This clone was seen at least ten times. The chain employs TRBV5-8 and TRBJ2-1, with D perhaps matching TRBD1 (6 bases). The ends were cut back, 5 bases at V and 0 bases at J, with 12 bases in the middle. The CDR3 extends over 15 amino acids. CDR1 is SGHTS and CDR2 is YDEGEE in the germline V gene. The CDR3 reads CASRPRDISYNEQFF. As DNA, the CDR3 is TGTGCCAGCAGACCACGGGACATCTCCTACAATGAGCAGTTCTTC.

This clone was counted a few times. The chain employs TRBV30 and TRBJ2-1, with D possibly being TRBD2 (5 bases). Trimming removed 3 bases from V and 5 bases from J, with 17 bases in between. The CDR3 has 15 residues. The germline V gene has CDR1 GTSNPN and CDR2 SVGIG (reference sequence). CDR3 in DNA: TGTGCCTGGAGCCGACGGGGATCGGGCCACAATGAGCAGTTCTTC. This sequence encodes CAWSRRGSGHNEQFF.

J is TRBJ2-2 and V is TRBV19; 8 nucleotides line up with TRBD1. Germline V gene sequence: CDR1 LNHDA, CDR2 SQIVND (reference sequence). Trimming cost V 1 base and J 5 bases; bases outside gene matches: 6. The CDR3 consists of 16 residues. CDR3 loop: CASSIGQGQGTGELFF. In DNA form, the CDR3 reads TGTGCCAGTAGTATAGGACAGGGGCAAGGGACCGGGGAGCTGTTTTTT.

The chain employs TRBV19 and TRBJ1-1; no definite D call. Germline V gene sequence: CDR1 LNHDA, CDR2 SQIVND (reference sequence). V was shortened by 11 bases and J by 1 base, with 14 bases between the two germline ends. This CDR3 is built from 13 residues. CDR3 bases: TGTGCCTCCAGAGGAGGGCCGAACACTGAAGCTTTCTTT. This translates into CASRGGPNTEAFF.

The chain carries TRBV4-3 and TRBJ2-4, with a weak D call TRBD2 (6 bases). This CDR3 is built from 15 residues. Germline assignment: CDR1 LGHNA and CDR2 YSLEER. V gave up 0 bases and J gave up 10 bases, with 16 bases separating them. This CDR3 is CASSQDEGLGGIQYF. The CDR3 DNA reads TGCGCCAGCAGCCAAGATGAGGGTCTAGGAGGGATTCAGTACTTC.

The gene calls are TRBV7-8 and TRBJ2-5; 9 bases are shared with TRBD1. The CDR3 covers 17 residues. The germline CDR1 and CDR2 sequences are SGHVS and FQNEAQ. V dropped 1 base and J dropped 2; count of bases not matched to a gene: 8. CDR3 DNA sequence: TGTGCCAGCAGCTTAGGAATGGGACAGGGCTCTCAAGAGACCCAGTACTTC. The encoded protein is CASSLGMGQGSQETQYF.

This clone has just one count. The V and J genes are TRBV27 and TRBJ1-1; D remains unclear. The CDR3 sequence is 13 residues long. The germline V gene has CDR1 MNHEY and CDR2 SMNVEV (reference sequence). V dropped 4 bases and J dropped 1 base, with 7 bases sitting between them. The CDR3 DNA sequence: TGTGCCAGCAGTTATGCAGGGAACACTGAAGCTTTCTTT. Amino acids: CASSYAGNTEAFF.